Shown below are 8 T cell receptor beta chains from a single sample sequenced in a study of blood T cell repertoires in COVID-19. The table came from immunoSEQ multiplex PCR; TCRdb's copy has only in-frame clones and leaves some out. The sample has 110,000 to 150,000 clones, 70% to 85% seen once. Sequences were obtained from peripheral blood. The source is a man aged 55 to 69 with active or convalescent COVID-19.

CDR3: CASSPRTSGRADTQYF. The CDR3 coding sequence is TGTGCCAGCAGCCCTAGGACTAGCGGGAGGGCCGATACGCAGTATTTT. The chain carries TRBV5-4 and TRBJ2-3, with TRBD2 matching 15 bases. V lost 4 bases, J lost 6 bases, and 6 bases stayed unmatched. CDR1 SGHNT and CDR2 YYREEE come from the germline V gene (reference sequence). CDR3 length: 16 amino acids. The full variable domain, with the rest looked up from reference TRBV5-4 and TRBJ2-3, is ETGVTQSPTHLIKTRGQQVTLRCSSQSGHNTVSWYQQALGQGPQFIFQYYREEENGRGNFPPRFSGLQFPNYSSELNVNALELDDSALYLCASSPRTSGRADTQYFGPGTRLTVL.

This clone was counted between two and nine times. V and J are TRBV11-2 and TRBJ2-7; TRBD2 agrees at 8 bases. The CDR3 is made up of 13 amino acids. Germline loops: CDR1 SGHAT, CDR2 FQNNGV. The V and J ends lost 2 bases and 3 bases, in that order; junction bases with no gene match: 0. The CDR3 sequence is CASSLLAGYEQYF. CDR3 sequence (DNA): TGTGCCAGCAGCTTACTAGCGGGCTACGAGCAGTACTTC.

The chain uses TRBV11-3 and TRBJ2-7, with D perhaps TRBD1 (5 bases). V lost 5 bases, J lost 3 bases, and 8 bases lay in between. Germline lookup yields CDR1 SGHNT and CDR2 YENEEA. CDR3 length equals 12 residues. In DNA, the CDR3 is TGTGCCAGCAGCACCGACAGCTACGAGCAGTACTTC. Translating it yields CASSTDSYEQYF.

This chain connects TRBV19 to TRBJ2-1, with a weak D call TRBD2 (6 bases). The V gene's germline CDR1 is LNHDA and CDR2 SQIVND (reference sequence). Trimming took off 6 bases at V and 5 bases at J, with 23 bases between the two ends. This CDR3 is built from 17 residues. The CDR3: CASSGSGTPYLNNEQFF. The CDR3 nucleotides are TGTGCCAGTAGCGGTAGCGGAACCCCATACCTTAACAATGAGCAGTTCTTC.

The CDR3 region has the DNA TGTGCCAGCAGCTCCGGGGGAGGCTATGGCTACACCTTC. Amino acids: CASSSGGGYGYTF. V usage is TRBV3-1 (or the pseudogene TRBV3-2) and J usage is TRBJ1-2; possible D gene TRBD1, 5 bases. CDR3 length equals 13 residues. Germline assignment: CDR1 LGHDT and CDR2 YNNKEL (reference sequence). Trimming removed 5 bases at V and 4 bases at J, with 11 bases between.

The chain carries TRBV14 and TRBJ2-5; the D gene is possibly TRBD1 (6 bases). From germline, CDR1 is SGHDN and CDR2 FVKESK. The CDR3 covers 16 residues. Trimming took 2 bases from V and 4 from J, leaving 17 bases between them. CDR3: CASSQQGLLIRETQYF. The CDR3 DNA reads TGTGCCAGCAGCCAACAGGGGCTGCTCATCAGAGAGACCCAGTACTTC. Using reference TRBV14 and TRBJ2-5 for the parts outside the CDR3, the full variable domain is EAGVTQFPSHSVIEKGQTVTLRCDPISGHDNLYWYRRVMGKEIKFLLHFVKESKQDESGMPNNRFLAERTGGTYSTLKVQPAELEDSGVYFCASSQQGLLIRETQYFGPGTRLLVL.

The chain links TRBV18 to TRBJ2-4; 7 nucleotides line up with TRBD1. CDR3 length: 14 amino acids. Unmatched junction bases numbered 5, after V lost 3 bases and J lost 6 bases. Germline loops: CDR1 KGHSH, CDR2 LQKENI. The DNA of the CDR3 is TGTGCCAGCTCACCCCGACAGGGCGGAAACATTCAGTACTTC. Encoded protein: CASSPRQGGNIQYF.

The chain links TRBV7-9 to TRBJ1-5; TRBD1 aligns across 9 bases. CDR3 size: 13 residues. V trimming: 5 bases; J trimming: 10 bases; junction bases outside the gene matches: 6. Germline loops: CDR1 SEHNR, CDR2 FQNEAQ (reference sequence). CDR3 sequence reads: CASSPGQGLPQHF. DNA of the CDR3: TGTGCCAGCAGCCCCGGACAGGGGTTACCCCAGCATTTT.